The T cell receptor beta chain described here comes from a study of PD-L1 blockade in urothelial cancer. Germline CDR1 MGHDK, CDR2 SYGVNS. Deletions cut 4 bases from V and 5 bases from J, with 14 bases between. The length of the CDR3 is 14 residues. TCRdb's table, derived via immunoSEQ multiplex PCR, lists solely in-frame clones and lacks some. The sample has around 100,000 clones, 87% seen once. Stated time point: pretreatment peripheral blood. This rearrangement joins TRBV25-1 to TRBJ2-5; no firm D call. This specimen consisted of PBMCs, obtained around atezolizumab (anti-PD-L1) treatment. The receptor was isolated from a man in his 60s with urothelial cancer. The CDR3 loop reads CASSGPQEWETQYF. The CDR3 nucleotides read TGTGCCAGCAGTGGTCCCCAGGAATGGGAGACCCAGTACTTC.